The source of this T cell receptor (beta chain) is a study of blood T cell repertoires in COVID-19. Study in general: PBMCs, B-cell-depleted T cells, or T cells were the source of the cDNA or gDNA that made up the material.

The data were produced by immunoSEQ multiplex PCR, yet TCRdb's version contains in-frame clones alone and is incomplete. The data hold fewer than 130,000 clones, with around 89% observed a single time. CDR1 and CDR2 from the germline V gene are SNHLY and FYNNEI. CDR3 length: 15 residues. The V end was cut by 3 bases, the J end by 0 bases, with 9 bases between. The clonotype comes from a woman of 80 years or more with acute or convalescent COVID-19. Sequencing input: peripheral blood. This chain links TRBV2 with TRBJ2-1, with D possibly TRBD1 on 6 matching bases. Written as DNA, the CDR3 is TGTGCCAGCAGTGATTGGGACAACTCCTACAATGAGCAGTTCTTC. Translation: CASSDWDNSYNEQFF.